This T cell receptor (beta chain) was profiled in a study of CD4 T cells in relation to SARS-CoV-2 and coronaviruses. Turning to the study itself: A couple of subjects were Hispanic; patients were fewer than ten males and a few females. Findings of the study overall: Crossreactivity was assessed only for spike protein, not other viral proteins.

This CDR3 region has 14 residues. The V and J ends lost 7 bases and 1 base, in that order; junction bases with no gene match: 4. Germline V gene data show CDR1 as SGHRS and CDR2 as YFSETQ. As to this clone: The antigen is unknown.

Naive and memory CD4+ T cells were cultured with CEF, then survey-sequenced. The protocol was immunoSEQ multiplex PCR, while the TCRdb copy is restricted to in-frame clones and leaves out a portion. This sample has about 37,000 clones, with approximately 86% found just once. The clonotype comes from an adult with COVID-19. Source material: naive CD4+ T cells from PBMCs, cultured in vitro. As to subset: naive CD4+ T cells isolated by negative enrichment. This chain links TRBV5-1 with TRBJ2-2, with 7 bases lining up with TRBD2. In DNA form, the CDR3 reads TGCGCCAGCCGGCCGGGGGGGAACACCGGGGAGCTGTTTTTT. It yields the protein CASRPGGNTGELFF.